This entry lists 24 T cell receptor beta chains sequenced from one sample in a study of T cell responses to AZD1222 COVID-19 vaccine. Data came from immunoSEQ multiplex PCR; TCRdb stores just in-frame clones and leaves some out. The sample yields 200,000 to 250,000 clones, about 93% seen once. Sample: peripheral blood, taken on day 0 of MenACWY control vaccination. These TCRs come from an adult in good health.

The chain carries TRBV3-1 (or the pseudogene TRBV3-2) and TRBJ1-4, with unresolved D. Germline V lookup: CDR1 LGHDT, CDR2 YNNKEL (reference sequence). Trimming removed 6 bases from V and 0 bases from J, with 14 bases in between. The CDR3 consists of 16 residues. The CDR3 here is CASRTGSGTTNEKLFF. The CDR3 region has the DNA TGTGCCAGCAGAACTGGATCGGGTACAACTAATGAAAAACTGTTTTTT.

The genes are TRBV9 and TRBJ1-4; D not certain. This CDR3 spans 13 amino acids. V gave up 0 bases and J gave up 6 bases, with 6 bases separating them. In germline, CDR1 is SGDLS, CDR2 YYNGEE. The CDR3 region has the DNA TGTGCCAGCAGCGTAGACCCCGATGAAAAACTGTTTTTT. Its translation is CASSVDPDEKLFF.

The chain couples TRBV5-6 to TRBJ1-5; TRBD1 agrees at 9 bases. CDR3 length: 14 residues. Germline values: CDR1 SGHDT, CDR2 YYEEEE. J was trimmed by 8 bases and V by 3 bases; bases with no gene match: 6. CDR3 protein: CASSYTTGGEPQHF. In DNA form, the CDR3 reads TGTGCCAGCAGCTATACTACAGGGGGCGAGCCCCAGCATTTT.

In DNA form, the CDR3 reads TGCGCCAGCAGCTTGGGGACGGACTCTAGCAATCAGCCCCAGCATTTT. Amino acid sequence: CASSLGTDSSNQPQHF. The chain joins TRBV5-1 to TRBJ1-5; D not certain. CDR3 length: 16 residues. In germline, CDR1 is SGHRS, CDR2 YFSETQ. Trimming stripped 0 bases from V and 0 bases from J, with 10 bases between.

This chain connects TRBV19 to TRBJ1-2; D ambiguous. Germline-derived CDR1 and CDR2 are LNHDA and SQIVND (reference sequence). V was pared by 5 bases and J by 0 bases, with 10 bases between. The CDR3 spans 14 residues. The CDR3 nucleotides are TGTGCCAGTAGTGCACCGTCAGCTAACTATGGCTACACCTTC. Its protein is CASSAPSANYGYTF. The variable domain in full, completed from reference TRBV19 and TRBJ1-2, reads DGGITQSPKYLFRKEGQNVTLSCEQNLNHDAMYWYRQDPGQGLRLIYYSQIVNDFQKGDIAEGYSVSREKKESFPLTVTSAQKNPTAFYLCASSAPSANYGYTFGSGTRLTVV.

Points on this clone: Other DNA sequences of this sample code for an identical CDR3. The V call is TRBV5-1, the J call TRBJ1-2; no clear D gene. The V gene's germline CDR1 is SGHRS and CDR2 YFSETQ. Trimming took 4 bases from V and 6 from J, leaving 13 bases between them. This CDR3 comprises 13 residues. The DNA of the CDR3 is TGCGCCAGCAGCCTTGGAGGCGGGGATGGCTACACCTTC. This codes for CASSLGGGDGYTF.

V gene TRBV6-5 combines with J gene TRBJ1-2, with 7 nucleotides matching TRBD1. Germline values: CDR1 MNHEY, CDR2 SVGAGI. The junction had 5 bases not matched to a gene; V was cut back by 6 bases and J by 7 bases. There are 12 residues in the CDR3. CDR3 DNA: TGTGCCAGCAGGAGGGGGCGGGCTGGCTACACCTTC. It encodes CASRRGRAGYTF.

This sequence joins TRBV3-1 (or the pseudogene TRBV3-2) and TRBJ2-7; D is possibly TRBD2 (5 bases). Per germline, CDR1 LGHDT and CDR2 YNNKEL (reference sequence). This CDR3 has 14 amino acids. The V gene lost 4 bases and the J gene lost 0 bases, with 10 bases spanning the gap. The CDR3 DNA reads TGTGCCAGCAGCCGGCTCGGGATCTCCTACGAGCAGTACTTC. It translates to CASSRLGISYEQYF.

The rearrangement links TRBV7-9 to TRBJ1-1; D perhaps matches TRBD1 (6 bases). The CDR3 is made up of 13 amino acids. V was shortened by 5 bases and J by 7 bases, with 14 bases between the two germline ends. Germline CDR1 reads SEHNR; CDR2 reads FQNEAQ (reference sequence). DNA of the CDR3: TGTGCCAGCAGCCGCTCGGACAGCCTTGAAGCTTTCTTT. This codes for CASSRSDSLEAFF.

This rearrangement joins TRBV7-9 to TRBJ1-1; D is perhaps TRBD1 (6 bases). The CDR3 has 15 residues. Germline-derived CDR1 and CDR2 are SEHNR and FQNEAQ (reference sequence). V lost 5 bases and J 0 bases, leaving 13 bases between the germline ends. The CDR3 bases are TGTGCCAGCAGCACCATCCGGGACATGAACACTGAAGCTTTCTTT. Translation gives CASSTIRDMNTEAFF.

The rearrangement links TRBV11-2 to TRBJ2-3; possibly TRBD1 for D (6 bases). The CDR3 covers 15 residues. CDR1 and CDR2 from the germline V gene are SGHAT and FQNNGV. V lost 2 bases, J lost 0 bases, and 9 bases lay in between. The CDR3 loop reads CASSLWGPSTDTQYF. The DNA of the CDR3 is TGTGCCAGCAGCTTATGGGGGCCTAGCACAGATACGCAGTATTTT.

The chain combines TRBV2 with TRBJ2-3, with 11 bases matching TRBD1. The ends lost 7 bases at V and 0 bases at J; junction bases unmatched: 3. Germline assignment: CDR1 SNHLY and CDR2 FYNNEI. This CDR3 region has 15 residues. CDR3 region: CASTGTGGSTDTQYF. DNA of the CDR3: TGTGCCAGCACCGGGACAGGGGGAAGCACAGATACGCAGTATTTT.

The rearrangement joins TRBV7-8 to TRBJ2-2; unclear D gene. This CDR3 has 14 amino acids. Germline V lookup: CDR1 SGHVS, CDR2 FQNEAQ. Trimming removed 2 bases from V and 7 bases from J, with 11 bases in between. The CDR3 coding sequence is TGTGCCAGCAGCTTAATCACTTACAGCGGGGAGCTGTTTTTT. This sequence encodes CASSLITYSGELFF.

V is TRBV9 and J is TRBJ1-1, with D perhaps TRBD1 (5 bases). The CDR3 has 14 residues. Between the trimmed V and J ends, which lost 5 bases and 2 bases, there was a span of 13 bases. CDR1 and CDR2 (germline): SGDLS, YYNGEE. Here the CDR3 reads CASSFETDNTEAFF. The CDR3 DNA reads as TGTGCCAGCAGTTTTGAGACAGATAACACTGAAGCTTTCTTT.

The rearrangement joins TRBV6-5 to TRBJ2-4; possibly TRBD1 or TRBD2 for D (6 bases each). CDR3 size: 13 residues. Trimming shortened V by 6 bases and J by 8 bases, and 14 bases separated the two germline ends. CDR1 is MNHEY, CDR2 SVGAGI, per germline. The CDR3 reads CASSQGGSDIQYF. The CDR3 nucleotides are TGTGCCAGCAGCCAAGGGGGGTCGGACATTCAGTACTTC.

The CDR3: CASSLESRTDTQYF. CDR3 DNA sequence: TGTGCCAGCAGCTTAGAGTCTAGGACCGATACGCAGTATTTT. V gene TRBV7-8 combines with J gene TRBJ2-3; D ambiguous. This CDR3 region has 14 residues. Trimming left V 1 base short and J 6 bases short, with 11 bases between. The germline V gene has CDR1 SGHVS and CDR2 FQNEAQ.

This chain's CDR3 is CASSLSGHNQPQHF. The CDR3 DNA is TGTGCCAGCAGCCTCTCCGGGCACAATCAGCCCCAGCATTTT. The chain employs TRBV28 and TRBJ1-5; no clear D. From germline, CDR1 is MDHEN and CDR2 SYDVKM. This CDR3 has 14 amino acids. V was clipped by 6 bases and J by 3 bases, with 12 bases between them.

This chain connects TRBV30 to TRBJ1-2, with D unclear. This CDR3 comprises 16 residues. Looked up from germline, CDR1 is GTSNPN and CDR2 is SVGIG (reference sequence). With 2 bases removed from V and 1 base from J, the gap between germline ends came to 17 bases. The CDR3 loop reads CAWSSYAREVNYGYTF. Written as DNA, the CDR3 is TGTGCCTGGAGTTCCTACGCCCGGGAGGTTAACTATGGCTACACCTTC.

The DNA of the CDR3 is TGTGCCAGCAGTTACAATGGGGCCTGGCAGCCCCAGCATTTT. Its protein is CASSYNGAWQPQHF. V and J are TRBV6-5 and TRBJ1-5; D is perhaps TRBD1 (5 bases). Germline-derived CDR1 and CDR2 are MNHEY and SVGAGI. Trimming left V 2 bases short and J 7 bases short, with 12 bases between. The CDR3 spans 14 residues.

V is TRBV2 and J is TRBJ1-1; D ambiguous. The CDR3 spans 14 residues. The ends were cut back, 8 bases at V and 0 bases at J, with 13 bases in the middle. CDR1 SNHLY and CDR2 FYNNEI come from the germline V gene. The CDR3 loop is CASATQLMNTEAFF. For the CDR3, the DNA is TGTGCCAGCGCGACACAGCTTATGAACACTGAAGCTTTCTTT.

A single count supports this clone. The J gene is TRBJ2-5, the V gene TRBV18; 7 bases fit TRBD1. Germline values: CDR1 KGHSH, CDR2 LQKENI. This CDR3 has 16 residues. The V gene end was trimmed by 3 bases and the J gene end by 2 bases; junction bases not matched to a gene: 9. The CDR3 sequence: CASSPTMGQLQETQYF. The CDR3, as DNA: TGTGCCAGCTCACCTACAATGGGACAGTTACAAGAGACCCAGTACTTC.

This clone was observed once. CDR3: CASSPGQYGGGYTF. CDR3 DNA: TGTGCCAGCTCACCAGGACAGTATGGAGGAGGCTACACCTTC. This chain joins TRBV18 and TRBJ1-2; possible D gene TRBD1, 6 bases. The germline V gene has CDR1 KGHSH and CDR2 LQKENI. This CDR3 spans 14 amino acids. V shed 2 bases and J shed 8 bases, with 15 bases lying between them.

This chain uses TRBV18 with TRBJ2-3; 9 bases are shared with TRBD1. The CDR3 totals 16 residues. CDR1 and CDR2 from the germline V gene are KGHSH and LQKENI. V shed 3 bases and J 3 bases; nucleotides not matched to a gene: 7. The CDR3 DNA reads TGTGCCAGCTCACCTCTCGACAGGGGGGTAACAGATACGCAGTATTTT. As protein: CASSPLDRGVTDTQYF.

The CDR3 protein is CASSLGSGDPMNEQYF. The CDR3 bases are TGTGCCAGCAGCTTAGGCTCTGGGGACCCCATGAACGAGCAGTACTTC. The J gene is TRBJ2-7, the V gene TRBV11-1; D possibly uses TRBD1 or TRBD2 (5 bases each). V shed 1 base and J shed 5 bases, with 18 bases lying between them. The CDR3 sequence is 16 residues long. Germline CDR1 SGHAT, CDR2 FQDESV (reference sequence).